Shown below are 26 T cell receptor beta chains from a single sample sequenced in a study of identical twins. Each CDR3 protein is one row after TCRdb ran MiXCR on the 5' RACE reads. This table holds some 240,000 distinct CDR3 sequences, over 9.5% found once. The sequencing input was memory T cells sorted from blood. The receptors here all came from a man between 45 and 60 years old in good health.

Only a few counts were recorded for this clonotype. The chain carries TRBV6-1 and TRBJ2-7; D possibly uses TRBD1 or TRBD2 (5 bases each). Germline CDR1 reads MNHNS; CDR2 reads SASEGT. The CDR3 covers 12 residues. V shed 4 bases and J shed 6 bases, with 10 bases lying between them. This CDR3 is CASSVSGLEQYF. As DNA, the CDR3 is TGTGCCAGCAGTGTTTCGGGGCTCGAGCAGTACTTC.

This clonotype was seen ten or more times. The chain couples TRBV5-1 to TRBJ2-7, with D possibly matching TRBD2 (6 bases). The CDR3 has 14 residues. Trimming took 4 bases from V and 5 from J, leaving 16 bases between them. Germline CDR1 reads SGHRS; CDR2 reads YFSETQ. In DNA form, the CDR3 reads TGCGCCAGCAGCCTGGCGGGACTCCTCGACGAGCAGTACTTC. Encoded protein: CASSLAGLLDEQYF.

This clonotype was seen repeatedly, ten times or more. J is TRBJ2-3 and V is TRBV4-2; D gene ambiguous. The CDR3 has 16 residues. The germline V and J ends were trimmed by 0 bases and 8 bases, with 18 bases remaining between them. Germline values: CDR1 LGHNA, CDR2 YNFKEQ. Here the CDR3 reads CASSQEVLVQGATQYF. As DNA, the CDR3 is TGTGCCAGCAGCCAAGAGGTTTTGGTCCAAGGTGCTACGCAGTATTTT.

This clonotype was recorded many times. This sequence joins TRBV12-3 or TRBV12-4 and TRBJ1-1, with D perhaps matching TRBD1 (5 bases). The CDR3 is made up of 13 amino acids. The germline V and J ends were trimmed by 5 bases and 4 bases, with 11 bases remaining between them. The CDR3, as DNA: TGTGCCAGCAGTACGGGCAGGGCCACTGAAGCTTTCTTT. Amino acids: CASSTGRATEAFF.

This clonotype has just a few counts. The chain employs TRBV21-1 and TRBJ2-4; the D call TRBD2 from the table was never checked on the DNA. TRBV21-1 is a listed pseudogene. The CDR3 contains 16 residues. The CDR3 protein is CASSKGTHKAKNIQYF. The CDR3 DNA reads TGTGCCAGCAGCAAGGGGACTCATAAAGCCAAAAACATTCAGTACTTC.

Comment on this clonotype: Germline and junction disagree at one end, which may indicate a read error. The chain is built from TRBV6-4 and TRBJ2-2; D is ambiguous. Germline V gene lookup returns CDR1 MRHNA and CDR2 SNTAGT. This CDR3 comprises 11 residues. The chain's CDR3 is CTVRNTGELFF. The DNA of the CDR3 is TGCACGGTGCGGAACACCGGGGAGCTGTTTTTT.

This clonotype was observed many times. The V gene is TRBV5-1, the J gene TRBJ2-5, with 7 nucleotides matching TRBD1. V shed 1 base and J 2 bases; nucleotides not matched to a gene: 2. Germline V lookup: CDR1 SGHRS, CDR2 YFSETQ. The CDR3 runs 14 residues. The CDR3 is CASSLWTGQETQYF. Here the CDR3 DNA reads TGCGCCAGCAGCTTGTGGACAGGTCAAGAGACCCAGTACTTC.

This clonotype was recorded many times. The chain has TRBV29-1 and TRBJ2-1, with 7 positions matching TRBD2. With 1 base clipped from V and 3 bases from J, the junction kept 3 bases outside the gene matches. Germline CDR1 and CDR2: SQVTM and ANQGSEA. CDR3 length equals 14 residues. The CDR3 sequence is CSVEGGSNYNEQFF. The CDR3 DNA reads TGCAGCGTTGAAGGCGGGAGTAACTACAATGAGCAGTTCTTC.

In this sample, this clonotype turned up a few times. This rearrangement joins TRBV12-3 or TRBV12-4 to TRBJ1-3, with TRBD1 matching 9 bases. This CDR3 is 16 amino acids long. Unmatched junction bases numbered 3, after V lost 1 base and J lost 2 bases. DNA for the CDR3: TGTGCCAGCAGTTTAGAAGGGACAGGGACTGGAAACACCATATATTTT. This sequence encodes CASSLEGTGTGNTIYF.

This clonotype was counted at least ten times. The J gene is TRBJ2-4, the V gene TRBV7-2; 7 nucleotides match TRBD2. This CDR3 contains 15 residues. J lost 4 bases, V lost 5 bases, and 8 bases had no gene match. CDR1 and CDR2 (germline): SGHTA, FQGNSA. The CDR3 reads CASSGGAGWKNIQYF. DNA for the CDR3: TGTGCCAGCAGCGGGGGAGCGGGATGGAAAAACATTCAGTACTTC.

The rearrangement uses TRBV5-1 and TRBJ2-1; the match to TRBD2 covers 7 bases. Germline V gives CDR1 SGHRS, CDR2 YFSETQ. V trimming: 0 bases; J trimming: 15 bases; junction bases outside the gene matches: 9. The CDR3 length is 13 residues. The CDR3 region has the DNA TGCGCCAGCAGCTTGGATTTGTCAGGGAGGGGGTTCTTC. Amino acid sequence: CASSLDLSGRGFF. The entire variable domain, with the rest obtained from reference TRBV5-1 and TRBJ2-1, is as follows: KAGVTQTPRYLIKTRGQQVTLSCSPISGHRSVSWYQQTPGQGLQFLFEYFSETQRNKGNFPGRFSGRQFSNSRSEMNVSTLELGDSALYLCASSLDLSGRGFFGPGTRLTVL.

In this sample, this clonotype turned up a few times. This chain uses TRBV6-1 with TRBJ2-7; TRBD2 matches at 8 bases. CDR3 length equals 15 residues. The V segment lost 6 bases and the J segment 6 bases; nucleotides outside the gene matches: 13. Germline-derived CDR1 and CDR2 are MNHNS and SASEGT. CDR3 nucleotides: TGTGCCAGCAGCCCAGTCCCAGCGGGAGAAAGCGAGCAGTACTTC. Protein product: CASSPVPAGESEQYF.

This clonotype appeared a few times. The rearrangement links TRBV28 to TRBJ1-2; unclear D gene. The V end lost 1 base, the J end lost 8 bases, and 8 bases lay between the germline ends. This CDR3 has 12 residues. CDR1 and CDR2 from the germline V gene are MDHEN and SYDVKM. The CDR3 DNA reads TGTGCCAGCAGTTTATTGCCCCAAGGCTACACCTTC. Translation: CASSLLPQGYTF.

This clonotype was seen a few times. The gene calls are TRBV4-2 and TRBJ2-3, with 7 bases lining up with TRBD2. Germline V gene sequence: CDR1 LGHNA, CDR2 YNFKEQ. After removal of 3 bases from V and 5 bases from J, the junction contained 11 bases not matched to a gene. The CDR3 covers 16 residues. Written as DNA, the CDR3 is TGTGCCAGCAGCCAGGGGGTAGCGGGTAGTTTAGATACGCAGTATTTT. Translation gives CASSQGVAGSLDTQYF.

The chain uses TRBV3-1 and TRBJ2-4, with 12 bases fitting TRBD1. The CDR3 contains 16 residues. CDR1 and CDR2 (germline): LGHDT, YNNKEL (reference sequence). V gave up 2 bases and J gave up 7 bases; unmatched junction bases: 6. The CDR3 sequence: CASSQTGTGGMNIQYF. Written as DNA, the CDR3 is TGTGCCAGCAGCCAAACCGGGACAGGGGGCATGAACATTCAGTACTTC.

This clonotype was seen repeatedly, ten times or more. The chain joins TRBV4-2 to TRBJ2-7; 9 bases are shared with TRBD1. V shed 1 base and J 2 bases; nucleotides not matched to a gene: 3. Germline lookup yields CDR1 LGHNA and CDR2 YNFKEQ. This CDR3 has 15 amino acids. The CDR3 nucleotides are TGTGCCAGCAGCCAAGCAAGGGACAGGGCCTACGAGCAGTACTTC. Translated: CASSQARDRAYEQYF.

This clonotype was observed many times. The chain couples TRBV2 to TRBJ1-2; TRBD1 matches 7 bases. CDR1 is SNHLY and CDR2 is FYNNEI in the germline V gene. This CDR3 has 13 amino acids. J was trimmed by 6 bases and V by 9 bases; bases with no gene match: 10. Here the CDR3 reads CARGTGVSDGYTF. The CDR3 DNA reads as TGTGCCAGAGGAACAGGGGTTTCGGATGGCTACACCTTC.

This clonotype was counted a few times. V is TRBV10-3 and J is TRBJ2-3; maybe TRBD2 (5 bases). There are 14 residues in the CDR3. Trimming cost V 4 bases and J 5 bases, with 13 bases left between them. The germline gives CDR1 ENHRY, CDR2 SYGVKD. CDR3 residues: CAISVPEEGDTQYF. The DNA for the CDR3 is TGTGCCATCAGTGTTCCCGAAGAGGGAGATACGCAGTATTTT.

This rearrangement joins TRBV20-1 to TRBJ2-1, with 8 positions matching TRBD2. This CDR3 comprises 12 residues. The V and J ends lost 5 bases and 5 bases, in that order; junction bases with no gene match: 2. Germline V lookup: CDR1 DFQATT, CDR2 SNEGSKA (reference sequence). The CDR3 sequence: CSASLADNEQFF. Written as DNA, the CDR3 is TGCAGTGCTTCACTAGCGGACAATGAGCAGTTCTTC.

V usage is TRBV20-1 and J usage is TRBJ1-2, with D possibly TRBD1 on 5 matching bases. Trimming pared 0 bases from V and 4 bases from J, leaving 12 bases between. CDR1 is DFQATT, CDR2 SNEGSKA, per germline (reference sequence). The CDR3 contains 14 residues. Here the CDR3 DNA reads TGCAGTGCTAGAGATAGGACACGAGGCTATGGCTACACCTTC. This sequence encodes CSARDRTRGYGYTF.

This clonotype showed up many times. The chain recombines TRBV28 with TRBJ1-5; tentatively, D is TRBD1 (5 bases). Trimming removed 10 bases at V and 7 bases at J, with 14 bases between. The CDR3 has 12 residues. Germline CDR1 is MDHEN and CDR2 is SYDVKM. The CDR3 DNA reads TGTGCCACCTCCGGGGGAGGACAGCCCCAGCATTTT. The encoded protein is CATSGGGQPQHF.

In its sample, this clonotype was seen many times. The V and J genes are TRBV7-2 and TRBJ2-1; TRBD2 aligns across 10 bases. V lost 10 bases and J lost 0; bases outside the gene matches: 12. Germline V gene data show CDR1 as SGHTA and CDR2 as FQGNSA. This CDR3 has 17 amino acids. CDR3 protein: CATQAGGHFSSYNEQFF. In DNA form, the CDR3 reads TGTGCCACACAAGCGGGGGGGCATTTTAGCTCCTACAATGAGCAGTTCTTC.

This clonotype came up a few times. The rearrangement joins TRBV9 to TRBJ2-1; tentatively, D is TRBD2 (9 bases). Germline CDR1 reads SGDLS; CDR2 reads YYNGEE. V was shortened by 0 bases and J by 8 bases, with 15 bases between the two germline ends. The CDR3 spans 15 residues. CDR3 protein: CASSVASGTGYEQFF. The CDR3 DNA sequence: TGTGCCAGCAGCGTAGCTAGCGGGACAGGTTATGAGCAGTTCTTC.

This clonotype showed up many times. V and J are TRBV20-1 and TRBJ2-7, with D maybe TRBD1 (6 bases). Germline values: CDR1 DFQATT, CDR2 SNEGSKA (reference sequence). V lost 4 bases to trimming and J lost 6 bases, with 13 bases between them. This CDR3 spans 12 amino acids. CDR3 sequence reads: CSANRADSEQYF. CDR3 DNA sequence: TGCAGTGCTAACAGGGCAGACTCCGAGCAGTACTTC.

This clonotype was seen more than once but under ten times. This rearrangement joins TRBV7-9 to TRBJ1-1; 8 nucleotides align to TRBD1. The CDR3 loop spans 14 amino acids. Germline V gene lookup returns CDR1 SEHNR and CDR2 FQNEAQ (reference sequence). V was pared by 5 bases and J by 7 bases, with 9 bases of the junction left unmatched. The DNA of the CDR3 is TGTGCCAGCAGCAACTTTCAGGGGGCGGTTGAAGCTTTCTTT. Protein sequence: CASSNFQGAVEAFF.

This clonotype was recorded many times. This chain connects TRBV20-1 to TRBJ1-1; no clear D gene. Trimming left V 1 base short and J 0 bases short, with 12 bases between. This CDR3 spans 15 amino acids. Germline V CDR1 and CDR2: DFQATT, SNEGSKA (reference sequence). For the CDR3, the DNA is TGCAGTGCTAGAGCCGCGGCAAATTTGAACACTGAAGCTTTCTTT. It yields the protein CSARAAANLNTEAFF.